This T cell receptor (beta chain) emerged from a study of monozygotic twins with inflammatory bowel disease. Investigators made cDNA in eight separate reactions per sample. Researchers put TCRalpha and TCRbeta cDNA through two nested PCRs lasting approximately 17 and 9 cycles. TCRdb re-called the 5' RACE reads; one entry per CDR3 protein, DNA not given. The sample holds a few hundred thousand distinct CDR3 sequences. CDR1 is SEHNR and CDR2 is FQNEAQ in the germline V gene (reference sequence). CDR3 length: 14 amino acids. The V gene is TRBV7-9, the J gene TRBJ2-1; TCRdb's assignment of TRBD1 cannot be checked, as there is no DNA. The origin of this receptor is a human donor with ulcerative colitis or Crohn's disease, or a healthy co-twin of an affected twin (not recorded which). The sequencing input was blood. The CDR3 sequence is CASSLRPGHNEQFF.